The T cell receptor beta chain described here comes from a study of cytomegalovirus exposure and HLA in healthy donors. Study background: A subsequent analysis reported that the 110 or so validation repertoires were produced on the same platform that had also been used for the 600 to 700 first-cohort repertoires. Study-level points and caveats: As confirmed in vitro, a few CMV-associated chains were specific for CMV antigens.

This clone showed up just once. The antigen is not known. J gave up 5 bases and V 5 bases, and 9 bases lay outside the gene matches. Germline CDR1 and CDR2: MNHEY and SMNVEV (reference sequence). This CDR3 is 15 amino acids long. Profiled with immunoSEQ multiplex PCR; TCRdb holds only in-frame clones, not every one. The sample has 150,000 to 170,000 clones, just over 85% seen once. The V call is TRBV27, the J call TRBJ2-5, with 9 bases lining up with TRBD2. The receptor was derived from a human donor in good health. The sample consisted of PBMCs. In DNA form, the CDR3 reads TGTGCCAGCAGTCCTAGCGGGGTATCCTGGGAGACCCAGTACTTC. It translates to CASSPSGVSWETQYF.